This T cell receptor beta chain was sequenced for a study of neoadjuvant nivolumab and ipilimumab in lung cancer (dated by TCRdb to the early 2020s). Regarding the research as a whole: In the NEOSTAR trial, nivolumab was administered intravenously at 3 mg/kg on days 1, 15 and 29, and the combination arm also received ipilimumab 1 mg/kg on day 1 only. For each study arm, the primary endpoint of the trial was the rate of major pathologic response (MPR) in the intention-to-treat population. Of the roughly 43 patients with operable NSCLC treated in the trial, some 23 were randomized to nivolumab monotherapy and some 21 to nivolumab plus ipilimumab. The study compared TCR repertoires in pretherapy (baseline) peripheral blood with TCR repertoires in tumors resected at surgery after neoadjuvant immune checkpoint blockade. Matched pretherapy and resected tumor pairs were analyzed from seven patients, of whom four had been treated with nivolumab and three with nivolumab plus ipilimumab. Findings and caveats that apply to the study as a whole: Richness in tumors resected after neoadjuvant therapy showed a positive correlation with pretherapy blood TCR richness (Spearman R ~ 0.82). Resected tumors had greater TCR richness and clonality than tumor-adjacent uninvolved lung, and increases were observed in more dual-therapy-treated tumors. From pretherapy to surgery, increases in tumor T-cell richness and clonality were observed in three of three dual-therapy tumors but in only two of four nivolumab-treated tumors. There was no significant correlation between TCR clonality and pathologic tumor regression, and just a single major-pathologic-response sample was available for the clonality-regression analysis. A small number of samples underwent TCR sequencing.

The library was prepared using the immunoSEQ multiplex PCR assay. The published analysis was carried out like this. Repertoires were summarized by richness and clonality, and significantly expanded and contracted clones were identified between pre- and post-therapy samples. The source is immuneACCESS, and TCRdb retained only in-frame sequences with V and J called. Part of the clones is not carried over; for the studies checked, unresolved V genes explain less than half of this, and the remainder is unexplained. V and J calls and clone size are as listed in that table; D and trimming were resolved from the DNA. This sample lists around 7,700 clones; about 85% were detected once. Less than 8.5% of the sample rests with the top ten. The sample's time point label is to be understood as: at surgical resection after neoadjuvant nivolumab +/- ipilimumab. The samples were obtained from NEOSTAR, a phase 2 randomized trial that tested neoadjuvant nivolumab or nivolumab plus ipilimumab, followed by surgery, in operable NSCLC. Tumor-adjacent uninvolved lung was collected at resection and served as a matched non-tumor comparison for resected tumor TCR repertoires.

Worth noting for this clone: Its antigen remains unidentified. No much larger clone is present one base from it, and per-base qualities are unavailable.

The CDR3 goes from the cysteine to the phenylalanine over 16 residues. Only the CDR3 DNA is retained, 48 bases long and in frame from the first base. V and J lose 0 bases and 0 bases, and a span of 12 bases separates them. CDR1 and CDR2, per the germline V gene, are SGHAT and FQNNGV. Recombination joined TRBV11-2 with TRBJ2-7, with the D segment identity uncertain. Sequencing used adjacent normal lung tissue, obtained after neoadjuvant nivolumab, alone or with ipilimumab, at or shortly before surgery. The clonotype originates from an adult with non-small cell lung cancer. The DNA sequence follows: TGTGCCAGCAGCTTAGACCAGGACGGATTCTCCTACGAGCAGTACTTC. Protein translation: CASSLDQDGFSYEQYF.